This T cell receptor (beta chain) came from a study of blood T cell repertoires in COVID-19 (dated by TCRdb to about 2020). A note on the overall study: Samples covering the acute and convalescent phases of COVID-19 were provided by collaborators in the United States, Italy and Spain. The prospective study material was composed of cDNA or gDNA derived from T cells, B-cell-depleted T cells, or PBMCs. Samples came from the ongoing ImmuneRACE study (first 160 participants) plus 1,254 subjects from 6 global collaborators. The repertoires were released in a freely available public database meant as a resource for research on the immune response to SARS-CoV-2. Deeply sampled blood TCRbeta repertoires from subjects exposed to, actively infected with, or recovered from COVID-19 were included in the dataset. HLA class I and class II types, where available, came from metadata supplied by the sample provider rather than from assay-based typing. Sample metadata almost always included a de-identified subject ID, COVID-19 status, age in years and sex. Overall results and qualifications from the work: How much clinical and demographic metadata was included differed by source and by participant, and the metadata was provided uncurated.

TCRbeta CDR3 regions were amplified from genomic DNA using the immunoSEQ Assay, a bias-controlled multiplex PCR. On the authors' methods: The number of nucleated cells in each sample was estimated by amplification of reference gene primers within the assay. To quantify the absolute abundance of each unique TCRbeta CDR3 rearrangement, sequence reads were collapsed and filtered. For each sample, productive Simpson clonality was calculated as the square root of Simpson's diversity index across productive rearrangements. TCRdb's version of the immuneACCESS table is confined to in-frame rearrangements and falls short of the full clone set. An unresolved V gene accounts for under half of the shortfall where checked; the remainder is of unknown origin. V and J calls and clone size are those listed in that table; D and trimming were worked out from the DNA. Within this sample are tens of thousands of clones, with just over 85% of them counted one time only. The biggest ten clones account for about 1.1% of the sample.

The collaborating institutions used their own protocols to collect whole blood in K2EDTA tubes. For TCRbeta analysis, collaborators shipped samples as frozen whole blood, isolated PBMCs, or DNA extracted from either of those sample types. V loses 4 bases, J loses 2 bases, and the germline ends lie 19 bases apart. The CDR3 holds 17 amino acids from the cysteine to the phenylalanine. Of the read, only the CDR3 DNA is kept; its 51 bases are in frame from base 1. Sequences KGHDR (CDR1) and SFDVKD (CDR2) are obtained from the germline V gene. Note on this clone: Its binding antigen is unknown. Per-base qualities were not stored, and no clone one base away is much larger.

The sample was peripheral blood. This sequence was found in a man aged 35-49 years with acute or convalescent COVID-19. In this chain, TRBV24-1 is recombined with TRBJ2-5, and the D gene may be TRBD2, 7 bases matching. The CDR3 has the sequence CATSEVSEGGIQETQYF. At the DNA level, the sequence is TGTGCCACCAGTGAAGTCAGCGAGGGGGGGATACAAGAGACCCAGTACTTC.